This T cell receptor (beta chain) originates from a study of cytotoxic CD8 clonotypes in ibrutinib-treated CLL. Study conclusions and caveats: Clonality was higher at ibrutinib response and returned toward baseline at progression. With treatment, public clonotypes, which were uncommon, either contracted or remained stable. In comparison with age-matched healthy donors, baseline clonality was higher and tracked circulating CD8+ T-cell counts.

The intended depth for sequencing was 1 in 200,000 to 1 in 1 million T cells. Sequencing used immunoSEQ multiplex PCR; TCRdb keeps in-frame clones, though not all of them. This table holds roughly 16,000 clones, roughly 60% found once. Comments on this clone: Its antigen is unknown.

The V and J ends lost 5 bases and 3 bases respectively, with 19 bases between them. CDR3 length equals 17 residues. The V gene's germline CDR1 is SGHAT and CDR2 FQNNGV. The sequence derives from a human donor with chronic lymphocytic leukemia. This chain uses TRBV11-2 with TRBJ1-4, with D perhaps TRBD1 (5 bases). The material was PBMCs, obtained after 12 months of ibrutinib treatment. In nucleotides, the CDR3 is TGTGCCAGCAGCCTCCGTCGGGGGGGAAGTGCTAATGAAAAACTGTTTTTT. Translated: CASSLRRGGSANEKLFF. The full variable domain, with the rest looked up from reference TRBV11-2 and TRBJ1-4, is EAGVAQSPRYKIIEKRQSVAFWCNPISGHATLYWYQQILGQGPKLLIQFQNNGVVDDSQLPKDRFSAERLKGVDSTLKIQPAKLEDSAVYLCASSLRRGGSANEKLFFGSGTQLSVL.